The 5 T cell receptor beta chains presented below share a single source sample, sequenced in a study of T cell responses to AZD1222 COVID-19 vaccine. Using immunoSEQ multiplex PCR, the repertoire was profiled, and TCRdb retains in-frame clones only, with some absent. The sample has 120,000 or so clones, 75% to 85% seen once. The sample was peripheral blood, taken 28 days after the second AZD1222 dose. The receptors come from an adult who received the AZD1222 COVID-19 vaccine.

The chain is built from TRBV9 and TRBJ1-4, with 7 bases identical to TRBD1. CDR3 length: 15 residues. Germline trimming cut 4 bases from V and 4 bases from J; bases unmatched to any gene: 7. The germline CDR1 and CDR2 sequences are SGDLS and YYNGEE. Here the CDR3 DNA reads TGTGCCAGCAGCACCCCCGGGACAGTTAATGAAAAACTGTTTTTT. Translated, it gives CASSTPGTVNEKLFF.

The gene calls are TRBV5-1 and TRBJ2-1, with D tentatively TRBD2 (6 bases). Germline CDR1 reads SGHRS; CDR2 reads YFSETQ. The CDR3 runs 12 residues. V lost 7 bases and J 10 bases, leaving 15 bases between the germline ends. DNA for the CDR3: TGCGCCAGCGAGGCGGAGGGGAAGGAGCAGTTCTTC. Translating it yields CASEAEGKEQFF.

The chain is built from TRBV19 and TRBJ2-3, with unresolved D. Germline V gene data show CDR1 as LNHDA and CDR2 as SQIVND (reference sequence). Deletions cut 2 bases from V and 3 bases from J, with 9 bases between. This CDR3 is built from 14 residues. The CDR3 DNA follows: TGTGCCAGTAGTATACCCGAAAGAACAGATACGCAGTATTTT. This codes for CASSIPERTDTQYF.

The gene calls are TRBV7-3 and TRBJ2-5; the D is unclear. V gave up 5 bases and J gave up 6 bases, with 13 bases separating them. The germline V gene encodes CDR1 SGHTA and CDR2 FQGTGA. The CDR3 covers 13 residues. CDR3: CASSLDGRKTQYF. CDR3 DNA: TGTGCCAGCAGCCTGGACGGGCGGAAGACCCAGTACTTC.

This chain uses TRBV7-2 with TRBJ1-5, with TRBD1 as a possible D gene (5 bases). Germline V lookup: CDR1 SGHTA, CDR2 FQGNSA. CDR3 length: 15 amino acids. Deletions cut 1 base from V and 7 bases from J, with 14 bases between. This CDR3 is CASSLGVGTKQPQHF. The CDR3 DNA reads TGTGCCAGCAGCTTAGGGGTGGGGACTAAGCAGCCCCAGCATTTT.